These 5 T cell receptor beta chains were all obtained from the same sample, sequenced in a study of OX40 agonist ivuxolimab in advanced cancers. The assay was immunoSEQ multiplex PCR, and TCRdb's table has in-frame clones only and misses some. The data hold tens of thousands of clones, with around 84% observed a single time. Source: CD4+ or CD8+ T cells sorted from blood, taken in a trial of the OX40 agonist ivuxolimab. Receptors originate from an adult with an advanced solid tumor such as melanoma, head and neck, liver or kidney cancer.

The rearrangement uses TRBV7-8 and TRBJ2-6; 8 nucleotides agree with TRBD1. V dropped 5 bases and J dropped 0; count of bases not matched to a gene: 12. CDR3 length: 19 residues. Germline assignment: CDR1 SGHVS and CDR2 FQNEAQ. In nucleotides, the CDR3 is TGTGCCAGCAGCCCCGCTGCCGGGACAGGTTTCTCTGGGGCCAACGTCCTGACTTTC. Translated: CASSPAAGTGFSGANVLTF.

The rearrangement links TRBV11-2 to TRBJ2-7, with 10 bases fitting TRBD1. CDR3 size: 16 residues. With 6 bases clipped from V and 5 bases from J, the junction kept 13 bases outside the gene matches. From germline, CDR1 is SGHAT and CDR2 FQNNGV. The CDR3 loop is CASSPLQGQGSHEQYF. The CDR3 region has the DNA TGTGCCAGCAGTCCTCTCCAGGGACAGGGGTCTCACGAGCAGTACTTC.

The chain combines TRBV5-1 with TRBJ2-1; perhaps TRBD2 as D (6 bases). The V end lost 3 bases, the J end lost 1 base, and 17 bases lay between the germline ends. The CDR3 has 17 amino acids. Per germline, CDR1 SGHRS and CDR2 YFSETQ. CDR3 sequence: CASSSPNPGGSYNEQFF. CDR3 in DNA: TGCGCCAGCAGCTCCCCAAATCCCGGGGGTTCCTACAATGAGCAGTTCTTC.

V and J are TRBV7-6 and TRBJ1-5; 8 positions match TRBD1. The CDR3 is 15 amino acids. J was trimmed by 4 bases and V by 0 bases; bases with no gene match: 2. In germline, CDR1 is SGHVS, CDR2 FNYEAQ. CDR3 protein: CASSLAQGGNQPQHF. The CDR3 DNA sequence: TGTGCCAGCAGCTTAGCACAGGGGGGTAATCAGCCCCAGCATTTT.

The chain carries TRBV7-9 and TRBJ2-1; 15 positions agree with TRBD2. Unmatched junction bases numbered 4, after V lost 5 bases and J lost 8 bases. Germline V gene lookup returns CDR1 SEHNR and CDR2 FQNEAQ (reference sequence). This CDR3 comprises 15 residues. The DNA of the CDR3 is TGTGCCAGCAGCCAGGGACTAGCGGGAGGATATGAGCAGTTCTTC. This sequence encodes CASSQGLAGGYEQFF.